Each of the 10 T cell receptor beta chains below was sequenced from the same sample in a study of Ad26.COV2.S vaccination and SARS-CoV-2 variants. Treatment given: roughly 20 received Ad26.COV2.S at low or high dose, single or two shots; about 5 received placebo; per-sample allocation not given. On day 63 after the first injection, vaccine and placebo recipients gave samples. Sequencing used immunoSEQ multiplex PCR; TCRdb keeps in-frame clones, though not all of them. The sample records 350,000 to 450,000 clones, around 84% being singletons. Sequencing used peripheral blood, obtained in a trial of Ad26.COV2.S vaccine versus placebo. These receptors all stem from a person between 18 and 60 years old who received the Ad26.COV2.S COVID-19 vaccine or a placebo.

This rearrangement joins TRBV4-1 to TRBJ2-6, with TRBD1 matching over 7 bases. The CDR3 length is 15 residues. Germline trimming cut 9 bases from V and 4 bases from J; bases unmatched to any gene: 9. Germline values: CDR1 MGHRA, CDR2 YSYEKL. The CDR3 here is CASGQAAYGANVLTF. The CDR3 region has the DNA TGCGCCAGTGGACAGGCCGCTTACGGGGCCAACGTCCTGACTTTC.

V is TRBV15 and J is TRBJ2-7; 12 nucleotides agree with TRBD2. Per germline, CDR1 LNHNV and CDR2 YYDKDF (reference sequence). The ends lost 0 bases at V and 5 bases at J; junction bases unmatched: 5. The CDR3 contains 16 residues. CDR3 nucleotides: TGTGCCACCAGCAGAGAGACTAGCGGGAGCAGAGACGAGCAGTACTTC. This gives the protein CATSRETSGSRDEQYF.

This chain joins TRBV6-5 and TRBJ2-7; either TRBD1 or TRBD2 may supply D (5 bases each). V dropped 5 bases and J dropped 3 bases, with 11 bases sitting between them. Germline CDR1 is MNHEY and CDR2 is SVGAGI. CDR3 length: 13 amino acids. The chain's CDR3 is CASSPRDRYEQYF. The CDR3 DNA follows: TGTGCCAGCAGTCCTCGGGACCGCTACGAGCAGTACTTC.

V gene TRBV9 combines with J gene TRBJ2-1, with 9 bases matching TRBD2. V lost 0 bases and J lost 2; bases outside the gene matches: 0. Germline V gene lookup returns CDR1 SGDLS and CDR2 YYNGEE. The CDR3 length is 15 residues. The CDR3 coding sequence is TGTGCCAGCAGCGTAGGCGGGAGGGCCTACAATGAGCAGTTCTTC. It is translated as CASSVGGRAYNEQFF.

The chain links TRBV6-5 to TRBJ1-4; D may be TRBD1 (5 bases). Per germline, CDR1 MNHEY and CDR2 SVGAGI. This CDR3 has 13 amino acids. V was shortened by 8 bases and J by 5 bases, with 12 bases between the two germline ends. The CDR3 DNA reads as TGTGCCAGCGGGGCCCATCTAAATGAAAAACTGTTTTTT. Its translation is CASGAHLNEKLFF.

The CDR3 protein is CASSLFASRRYNEQFF. The CDR3 DNA follows: TGTGCCAGCAGTTTATTCGCGTCCAGGAGGTACAATGAGCAGTTCTTC. The V gene is TRBV28, the J gene TRBJ2-1; D might be TRBD2 (5 bases). Per germline, CDR1 MDHEN and CDR2 SYDVKM. The V end was cut by 1 base, the J end by 4 bases, with 14 bases between. This CDR3 spans 16 amino acids.

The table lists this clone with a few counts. The CDR3, as DNA: TGTGCCAGCAGCGTAGGGGGGACAGGGTCCTATGGCTACACCTTC. Its translation is CASSVGGTGSYGYTF. This chain uses TRBV9 with TRBJ1-2; TRBD1 agrees at 9 bases. Unmatched junction bases numbered 4, after V lost 0 bases and J lost 4 bases. Germline lookup yields CDR1 SGDLS and CDR2 YYNGEE. The CDR3 runs 15 residues.

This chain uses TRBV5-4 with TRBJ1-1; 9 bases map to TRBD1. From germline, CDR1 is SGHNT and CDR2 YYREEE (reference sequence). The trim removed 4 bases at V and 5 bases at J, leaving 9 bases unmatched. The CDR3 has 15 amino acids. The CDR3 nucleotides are TGTGCCAGCAGCCTAAACAGGGGGCTGTGGACTGAAGCTTTCTTT. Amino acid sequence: CASSLNRGLWTEAFF.

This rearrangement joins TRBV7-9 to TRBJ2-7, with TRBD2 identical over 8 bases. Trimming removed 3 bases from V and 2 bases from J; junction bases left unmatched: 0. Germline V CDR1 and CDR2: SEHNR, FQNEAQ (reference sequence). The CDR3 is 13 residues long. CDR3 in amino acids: CASSFGGAYEQYF. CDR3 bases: TGTGCCAGCAGCTTCGGGGGGGCCTACGAGCAGTACTTC.

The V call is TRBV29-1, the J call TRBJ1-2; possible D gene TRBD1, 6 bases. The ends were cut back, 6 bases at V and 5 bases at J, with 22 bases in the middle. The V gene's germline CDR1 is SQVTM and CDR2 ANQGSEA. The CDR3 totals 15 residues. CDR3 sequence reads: CSVAGGGAIGYGYTF. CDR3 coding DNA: TGCAGCGTCGCTGGTGGGGGGGCCATAGGGTATGGCTACACCTTC.